This is a list of T cell receptor beta chains from one sample in a study of blood T cell repertoires in COVID-19. Sequencing used immunoSEQ multiplex PCR; TCRdb keeps in-frame clones, though not all of them. The table has about 40,000 clones, roughly 88% seen once; the top ten hold 2% to 2.5%. The sequenced sample was peripheral blood. These receptors were collected from a human donor in a cohort sampled during active COVID-19. The CDR3 runs from the conserved cysteine through the conserved F or W. Fields, in order: J gene, CDR3 length, D gene, clone size, V gene, CDR3 DNA, CDR3 protein. A D gene is named only where the DNA matches it firmly. Size is omitted from some rows. Given values are once, few, many or a class for expanded clones.

TRBJ2-7 | 13 | TRBD1 | NA | TRBV7-9 | TGTGCCAGCAGCGCGGCAGGGGGCTACGAGCAGTACTTC | CASSAAGGYEQYF
TRBJ2-7 | 17 | TRBD1 | NA | TRBV5-6 | TGTGCCAGCAGCCTGGGGGACAGGGGGGTAGCCTCCTACGAGCAGTACTTC | CASSLGDRGVASYEQYF
TRBJ2-7 | 15 | NA | few | TRBV12-5 | TGTGCTAGTGGTTTGGGGGGCTCTCCCTCCTACGAGCAGTACTTC | CASGLGGSPSYEQYF
TRBJ2-3 | 17 | NA | NA | TRBV27 | TGTGCCAGCAGTTCCTCTCAACGGGCGGGGGCCGCAGATACGCAGTATTTT | CASSSSQRAGAADTQYF
TRBJ2-7 | 13 | NA | NA | TRBV19 | TGTGCCAGTAGTATGGGGGGGCGCGGCGAGCAGTACTTC | CASSMGGRGEQYF
TRBJ2-3 | 15 | NA | few | TRBV27 | TGTGCCAGCAGTTTATCACACCCTGGCACAGATACGCAGTATTTT | CASSLSHPGTDTQYF
TRBJ2-2 | 17 | TRBD1 | NA | TRBV7-2 | TGTGCCAGCAGCTCCAGACCTGGGACAGTTTACACCGGGGAGCTGTTTTTT | CASSSRPGTVYTGELFF
TRBJ1-2 | 13 | TRBD1 | NA | TRBV6-2/TRBV6-3 | TGTGCCAGCAGTAACAGGGGGGACTATGGCTACACCTTC | CASSNRGDYGYTF
TRBJ1-1 | 15 | NA | NA | TRBV5-4 | TGTGCCAGCAGCTTGGGTGGGACTATGAACACTGAAGCTTTCTTT | CASSLGGTMNTEAFF
TRBJ2-1 | 16 | TRBD2 | NA | TRBV6-5 | TGTGCCAGCAGTTACCCCGGACTAGCGGGGAGGAATGAGCAGTTCTTC | CASSYPGLAGRNEQFF
TRBJ2-7 | 15 | NA | NA | TRBV7-9 | TGTGCCAGCAGTGACCTCCAGGCAGGGGTAGACGAGCAGTACTTC | CASSDLQAGVDEQYF
TRBJ1-1 | 14 | NA | once | TRBV7-3 | TGTGCCAGCAGCCCACAGGGTGGTGGCACTGAAGCTTTCTTT | CASSPQGGGTEAFF
TRBJ1-5 | 13 | NA | NA | TRBV5-8 | TGTGCCAGCAGCTGGACAGGCAATCAGCCCCAGCATTTT | CASSWTGNQPQHF
TRBJ2-7 | 13 | NA | NA | TRBV7-9 | TGTGCCAGCAGTTTGGACAGTAGCTACGAGCAGTACTTC | CASSLDSSYEQYF